This is a list of T cell receptor beta chains from one sample in a study of control samples from healthy donors and cancer patients. Using immunoSEQ multiplex PCR, the repertoire was profiled, and TCRdb retains in-frame clones only, with some absent. The sample records 150,000 to 200,000 clones, 91% being singletons. The sequencing input was blood. These TCRs come from a woman in her 30s in good health. Each CDR3 is given with its conserved first and last residue. The order of the fields is V gene, D gene, J gene, CDR3 protein. The D gene is left open where the match is weak.

TRBV6-8	TRBD1	TRBJ1-4	CASSEDRGGEKLFF
TRBV7-2	.	TRBJ1-6	CASSLPNSPLHF
TRBV7-9	TRBD2	TRBJ2-5	CASSLWALAGVGQETQYF
TRBV19	TRBD1	TRBJ1-2	CASSNPGQGKGGYTF
TRBV3-1/TRBV3-2	TRBD1	TRBJ2-7	CASRATGSSYEQYF
TRBV10-3	TRBD1	TRBJ2-5	CAISEGGQGRETQYF
TRBV7-2	TRBD2	TRBJ2-2	CASSLEFGTSGHTGELFF
TRBV9	.	TRBJ2-6	CASSVGLLSGANVLTF
TRBV7-9	.	TRBJ2-5	CASSLVKDPYQETQYF
TRBV24-1	.	TRBJ2-3	CATSDLGGATDTQYF
TRBV25-1	TRBD2	TRBJ2-2	CASSRLAGGPGELFF
TRBV27	TRBD1	TRBJ1-6	CASSPTGANNSPLHF
TRBV7-2	.	TRBJ1-4	CASSLAGEREKLFF
TRBV18	TRBD1	TRBJ1-6	CASSPDRGLANSPLHF
TRBV18	TRBD1	TRBJ1-5	CASSPGDRINQPQHF
TRBV6-5	TRBD1	TRBJ1-2	CASSSRAGTGVGYTF
TRBV4-1	TRBD2	TRBJ2-5	CASSQSGGPQETQYF
TRBV6-1	TRBD1	TRBJ1-2	CASSEAGQGAYGYTF
TRBV7-2	.	TRBJ1-5	CASSHFRGGSNQPQHF
TRBV7-2	.	TRBJ2-3	CASSPPGVGDTQYF
TRBV6-6	.	TRBJ2-6	CASSYSESGANVLTF
TRBV25-1	.	TRBJ1-1	CASSDRAGYTEAFF
TRBV5-6	.	TRBJ1-2	CASSLNYGYTF
TRBV7-3	TRBD1	TRBJ1-1	CASSLGDSTEAFF
TRBV15	.	TRBJ1-6	CATSRDEARANNSPLHF
TRBV20-1	.	TRBJ2-2	CSASIQINTGELFF
TRBV6-1	.	TRBJ2-1	CASSEDSYNEQFF
TRBV27	.	TRBJ1-4	CASSLSYRAATNEKLFF
TRBV30	.	TRBJ1-2	CAWSLGDYGYTF
TRBV21-1	.	TRBJ1-2	CASSADGYGYTF
TRBV19	TRBD2	TRBJ2-7	CASSRLAGSYEQYF
TRBV6-5	TRBD2	TRBJ2-1	CASSDLAGGYNEQFF
TRBV6-5	.	TRBJ2-5	CASSSYSRETQYF
TRBV5-4	TRBD1	TRBJ1-2	CASSFGTGDGYTF
TRBV7-9	TRBD1	TRBJ1-1	CASSPLTGGANTEAFF
TRBV7-9	TRBD1	TRBJ1-1	CASSRNRGEAFF
TRBV7-8	.	TRBJ2-3	CASSLAGLEYF
TRBV7-2	.	TRBJ2-3	CASSLDTDTQYF
TRBV3-1/TRBV3-2	.	TRBJ1-1	CASSQDLDTEAFF
TRBV5-1	.	TRBJ2-7	CASSLAAGYEQYF